This T cell receptor beta chain was documented in a study of shared clonotypes between healthy human individuals. Across the whole study: Per-donor plates numbered three CD4 naive, three CD4 memory, two CD8 naive and one CD8 memory.

The CD4+ fraction was divided into a CD45RA+ naive subset and a CD45RA-negative memory subset. The protocol was immunoSEQ multiplex PCR, while the TCRdb copy is restricted to in-frame clones and leaves out a portion. The sample has 2 million to 2.5 million clones, around 95% seen once. Between the trimmed V and J ends, which lost 0 bases and 1 base, there was a span of 8 bases. This CDR3 spans 14 amino acids. CDR1 is SGHTS and CDR2 is YDEGEE in the germline V gene. The chain employs TRBV5-8 and TRBJ2-7; D unresolved. This receptor was taken from a man aged 18 to 30 in good health. The sequenced sample was naive CD4+ T cells sorted from blood. Subset: CD45RA+ positively selected. CDR3 nucleotides: TGTGCCAGCAGCTTGGGTACCTATTCCTACGAGCAGTACTTC. Protein sequence: CASSLGTYSYEQYF.